Presented here are 27 T cell receptor beta chains from one specimen sequenced in a study of CD8 T cells in ankylosing spondylitis (dated by TCRdb to the late 2010s). Library generation was performed with 5' RACE. These reads were obtained on an Illumina HiSeq 2500. The public sequencing data were trimmed at Q25 with fastp and processed into clonotypes with MiXCR by TCRdb, which kept only in-frame beta chains. Rows are combined by CDR3 protein, so each entry shows the most common genes and DNA. Across this sample there are 200,000 or so distinct CDR3 sequences, with under 15% seen only once. Roughly 11% of the sample goes to the ten largest clones. The source material was blood, either unsorted or a sorted T cell fraction (not recorded which). Receptors originate from a female donor with ankylosing spondylitis or in good health (not recorded which).

Ten or more counts support this clonotype. The chain recombines TRBV3-1 with TRBJ1-5; no clear D. The ends were cut back, 0 bases at V and 0 bases at J, with 6 bases in the middle. Germline CDR1 reads LGHDT; CDR2 reads YNNKEL (reference sequence). The CDR3 loop spans 15 amino acids. The CDR3 is CASSQEGSSNQPQHF. CDR3 coding DNA: TGTGCCAGCAGCCAAGAAGGCAGTAGCAATCAGCCCCAGCATTTT.

V gene TRBV20-1 combines with J gene TRBJ2-5, with TRBD2 identical over 9 bases. CDR3 length: 15 amino acids. Germline trimming cut 0 bases from V and 6 bases from J; bases unmatched to any gene: 8. Germline lookup yields CDR1 DFQATT and CDR2 SNEGSKA (reference sequence). In nucleotides, the CDR3 is TGCAGTGCTAGAGATCAGGCTAGCGGGACTCAGACCCAGTACTTC. Amino acid sequence: CSARDQASGTQTQYF.

V and J are TRBV24-1 and TRBJ2-6, with D possibly matching TRBD2 (6 bases). The germline CDR1 and CDR2 sequences are KGHDR and SFDVKD. The V and J ends lost 9 bases and 6 bases respectively, with 11 bases between them. This CDR3 region has 13 residues. The CDR3 nucleotides are TGTGCCACCTCGGGGGTAGAGGCCAACGTCCTGACTTTC. It translates to CATSGVEANVLTF.

The table lists this clonotype with many counts. This chain connects TRBV20-1 to TRBJ2-1; weak D call: TRBD2 (6 bases). The V end lost 0 bases, the J end lost 4 bases, and 13 bases lay between the germline ends. The germline gives CDR1 DFQATT, CDR2 SNEGSKA (reference sequence). The CDR3 has 15 amino acids. CDR3 sequence (DNA): TGCAGTGCTAGAGACCTCGGACTAAAATACAATGAGCAGTTCTTC. This codes for CSARDLGLKYNEQFF.

This clonotype is medium-sized within its sample. The chain recombines TRBV20-1 with TRBJ2-2, with 9 nucleotides matching TRBD2. J gave up 6 bases and V 2 bases, and 4 bases lay outside the gene matches. The CDR3 length is 14 residues. CDR1 and CDR2 (germline): DFQATT, SNEGSKA (reference sequence). CDR3 sequence (DNA): TGCAGTGCTAGATGGACTAGCGAGGCCGGGGAGCTGTTTTTT. It specifies CSARWTSEAGELFF.

For this clonotype: Relative to the germline gene, one junction end is altered; a read error may explain this. V is TRBV9 and J is TRBJ1-1; weak D call: TRBD1 (6 bases). The CDR3 is 14 residues long. Germline assignment: CDR1 SGDLS and CDR2 YYNGEE. CDR3 protein: CACSVEQGNTEAFF. CDR3 nucleotides: TGTGCCTGCAGCGTAGAACAGGGGAACACTGAAGCTTTCTTT.

This clonotype was counted ten times or more. The CDR3 bases are TGCAGTGCTCCCTATAGCGGGAGGGACAATGAGCAGTTCTTC. Residues: CSAPYSGRDNEQFF. The V call is TRBV20-1, the J call TRBJ2-1; 11 positions match TRBD2. Germline CDR1 reads DFQATT; CDR2 reads SNEGSKA (reference sequence). V was clipped by 5 bases and J by 5 bases; unmatched bases: 5. This CDR3 region has 14 residues.

The chain links TRBV7-2 to TRBJ1-1, with a possible D match to TRBD1 (5 bases). The CDR3 runs to 15 residues. Germline CDR1 reads SGHTA; CDR2 reads FQGNSA. Trimming left V 3 bases short and J 1 base short, with 12 bases between. CDR3 in amino acids: CASSFLGQPNTEAFF. DNA of the CDR3: TGTGCCAGCAGCTTCCTTGGACAACCGAACACTGAAGCTTTCTTT.

This chain uses TRBV11-1 with TRBJ2-7; either TRBD1 or TRBD2 may supply D (5 bases each). V gave up 8 bases and J gave up 4 bases, with 15 bases separating them. Germline CDR1 and CDR2: SGHAT and FQDESV (reference sequence). There are 13 residues in the CDR3. CDR3 DNA sequence: TGTGCCAGCGGCACAGGACGGGGATACGAGCAGTACTTC. Its translation: CASGTGRGYEQYF. Full variable domain (rest looked up from reference TRBV11-1 and TRBJ2-7): EAEVAQSPRYKITEKSQAVAFWCDPISGHATLYWYRQILGQGPELLVQFQDESVVDDSQLPKDRFSAERLKGVDSTLKIQPAELGDSAMYLCASGTGRGYEQYFGPGTRLTVT.

V is TRBV7-9 and J is TRBJ2-7; 11 bases agree with TRBD1. CDR3 length: 16 amino acids. The V gene end was trimmed by 5 bases and the J gene end by 3 bases; junction bases not matched to a gene: 9. Germline V gene sequence: CDR1 SEHNR, CDR2 FQNEAQ (reference sequence). CDR3 region: CASSPGQGAALYEQYF. CDR3 nucleotide sequence: TGTGCCAGCAGCCCTGGACAGGGGGCTGCCCTCTACGAGCAGTACTTC.

The table lists this clonotype with many counts. CDR3 in DNA: TGCAGTGCTAAACTAGCGGGAGACACCGGGGAGCTGTTTTTT. Its protein is CSAKLAGDTGELFF. This chain connects TRBV20-1 to TRBJ2-2, with 11 bases that match TRBD2. The germline V gene encodes CDR1 DFQATT and CDR2 SNEGSKA (reference sequence). The V and J ends lost 4 bases and 3 bases, in that order; junction bases with no gene match: 1. CDR3 length: 14 amino acids.

As for this clonotype: A single base separates this from a much larger clone, so it may be a read error. The V and J genes are TRBV7-3 and TRBJ1-1; no clear D gene. V was clipped by 4 bases and J by 5 bases, with 11 bases between them. The length of the CDR3 is 13 residues. Germline CDR1 is SGHTA and CDR2 is FQGTGA. The CDR3 DNA follows: TGTGCCAGCAGCTCAGGCATGAGTACTGAAGCTTTCTTT. It is translated as CASSSGMSTEAFF. The full variable domain, completed using reference TRBV7-3 and TRBJ1-1, is GAGVSQTPSNKVTEKGKYVELRCDPISGHTALYWYRQSLGQGPEFLIYFQGTGAADDSGLPNDRFFAVRPEGSVSTLKIQRTERGDSAVYLCASSSGMSTEAFFGQGTRLTVV.

About this clonotype: A much larger clone is a single base away; this may be a read error. The J gene is TRBJ1-1, the V gene TRBV5-1; D gene ambiguous. V lost 2 bases and J lost 4, with 21 bases in between. This CDR3 has 17 residues. The germline V gene has CDR1 SGHRS and CDR2 YFSETQ. In DNA, the CDR3 is TGCGCCAGCAGCTTTTTAGGGCCAGGCTCCATGAGCACTGAAGCTTTCTTT. It specifies CASSFLGPGSMSTEAFF.

This clonotype was picked up many times. The gene calls are TRBV20-1 and TRBJ1-1; TRBD1 agrees at 7 bases. Per the germline V gene, CDR1 is DFQATT and CDR2 is SNEGSKA (reference sequence). The length of the CDR3 is 14 residues. V lost 7 bases to trimming and J lost 0 bases; unmatched junction nucleotides: 8. CDR3 bases: TGCAGTGTCCTGGGGGGACAGATGAACACTGAAGCTTTCTTT. Translation: CSVLGGQMNTEAFF.

This clonotype has at least ten counts. The chain joins TRBV9 to TRBJ2-3; TRBD2 matches at 10 bases. Germline CDR1 is SGDLS and CDR2 is YYNGEE. The CDR3 runs 16 residues. The J segment lost 2 bases and the V segment lost 0 bases, leaving 3 bases of the junction unmatched. In DNA, the CDR3 is TGTGCCAGCAGCGTAGGGACTAGCGGAACCACAGATACGCAGTATTTT. Translating it yields CASSVGTSGTTDTQYF.

The chain employs TRBV24-1 and TRBJ2-3, with D possibly TRBD2 on 6 matching bases. This CDR3 region has 14 residues. CDR1 and CDR2 from the germline V gene are KGHDR and SFDVKD. The ends were cut back, 2 bases at V and 4 bases at J, with 9 bases in the middle. This CDR3 is CATSDSGSADTQYF. CDR3 nucleotides: TGTGCCACCAGTGATTCCGGGAGCGCAGATACGCAGTATTTT.

The chain links TRBV12-5 to TRBJ1-5; D uncertain. V lost 1 base to trimming and J lost 0 bases, with 4 bases between them. CDR1 is LGHNT and CDR2 is FRNRAP in the germline V gene. The CDR3 has 14 amino acids. CDR3: CASGLEVSNQPQHF. The CDR3 DNA is TGTGCTAGTGGTTTGGAGGTTAGCAATCAGCCCCAGCATTTT.

V and J are TRBV5-1 and TRBJ2-1; D is uncertain. Germline V gene data show CDR1 as SGHRS and CDR2 as YFSETQ. V was clipped by 4 bases and J by 7 bases, with 12 bases between them. The CDR3 extends over 13 amino acids. The CDR3, as DNA: TGCGCCAGCAGCCGGGCTGGGGAAAATGAGCAGTTCTTC. This gives the protein CASSRAGENEQFF. The full variable domain, with the rest looked up from reference TRBV5-1 and TRBJ2-1, is KAGVTQTPRYLIKTRGQQVTLSCSPISGHRSVSWYQQTPGQGLQFLFEYFSETQRNKGNFPGRFSGRQFSNSRSEMNVSTLELGDSALYLCASSRAGENEQFFGPGTRLTVL.

This clonotype was seen repeatedly, ten times or more. The chain carries TRBV3-1 and TRBJ2-5, with 13 positions matching TRBD2. This CDR3 comprises 15 residues. CDR1 is LGHDT and CDR2 is YNNKEL in the germline V gene (reference sequence). The V segment lost 5 bases and the J segment 2 bases; nucleotides outside the gene matches: 2. In DNA form, the CDR3 reads TGTGCCAGCAGCGCGGGACTAGCGGGACAAGAGACCCAGTACTTC. This gives the protein CASSAGLAGQETQYF.

This clonotype came up many times. J is TRBJ2-2 and V is TRBV6-4, with a possible D match to TRBD2 (5 bases). Trimming shortened V by 6 bases and J by 8 bases, and 13 bases separated the two germline ends. Looked up from germline, CDR1 is MRHNA and CDR2 is SNTAGT. This CDR3 contains 13 residues. CDR3 protein: CASSATRSGELFF. As DNA, the CDR3 is TGTGCCAGCAGCGCAACTAGGTCTGGGGAGCTGTTTTTT.

This clonotype was counted only a few times. The CDR3 DNA follows: TGTGCCAGCAGTGACCCCAGGCGGGTATACAATGAGCAGTTCTTC. Translated, it gives CASSDPRRVYNEQFF. J is TRBJ2-1 and V is TRBV25-1; tentatively, D is TRBD2 (5 bases). This CDR3 comprises 15 residues. V gave up 3 bases and J gave up 4 bases, with 13 bases separating them. Germline CDR1 is MGHDK and CDR2 is SYGVNS.

CDR3 amino acids: CAISESREKQETQYF. CDR3 in DNA: TGTGCCATCAGTGAGTCGAGGGAGAAACAAGAGACCCAGTACTTC. V is TRBV10-3 and J is TRBJ2-5; D might be TRBD2 (5 bases). The CDR3 totals 15 residues. V lost 0 bases and J lost 2, with 10 bases in between. CDR1 is ENHRY, CDR2 SYGVKD, per germline.

This clonotype was counted at least ten times. The J gene is TRBJ2-1, the V gene TRBV12-3 or TRBV12-4; 9 nucleotides agree with TRBD2. With V trimmed by 1 base and J by 7 bases, 5 bases remained unmatched. The CDR3 spans 15 residues. CDR3 nucleotide sequence: TGTGCCAGCAGTTTAGATCTAGCGGGAAGGAATGAGCAGTTCTTC. It encodes CASSLDLAGRNEQFF.

V usage is TRBV12-3 or TRBV12-4 and J usage is TRBJ1-6; TRBD1 matches at 8 bases. The CDR3 is 16 residues long. With 6 bases clipped from V and 4 bases from J, the junction kept 8 bases outside the gene matches. This chain's CDR3 is CASRGQARGYNSPLHF. For the CDR3, the DNA is TGTGCCAGCAGGGGACAGGCCAGGGGTTATAATTCACCCCTCCACTTT.

This clonotype was picked up many times. The V gene is TRBV28, the J gene TRBJ1-5; D is uncertain. The CDR3 sequence is 16 residues long. The germline V and J ends were trimmed by 2 bases and 0 bases, with 11 bases remaining between them. Germline V gene data show CDR1 as MDHEN and CDR2 as SYDVKM. The CDR3 coding sequence is TGTGCCAGCAGTTTAGAAGGTTTAGTTAGCAATCAGCCCCAGCATTTT. Translation gives CASSLEGLVSNQPQHF.

This clonotype appeared many times. This chain connects TRBV5-1 to TRBJ1-1, with 7 bases identical to TRBD1. This CDR3 region has 14 residues. J gave up 7 bases and V 5 bases, and 11 bases lay outside the gene matches. In germline, CDR1 is SGHRS, CDR2 YFSETQ. Here the CDR3 DNA reads TGCGCCAGCAGAACAGGGGCCACCAACCGTGAAGCTTTCTTT. Protein sequence: CASRTGATNREAFF.

The CDR3 loop reads CASSPEANYNEQFF. The CDR3 coding sequence is TGTGCCAGCTCACCGGAGGCTAACTACAATGAGCAGTTCTTC. The V and J genes are TRBV18 and TRBJ2-1; TRBD2 is a possible D gene (5 bases). Germline assignment: CDR1 KGHSH and CDR2 LQKENI. V shed 3 bases and J shed 3 bases, with 9 bases lying between them. The CDR3 has 14 amino acids.